This is a list of T cell receptor beta chains from one sample in a study of blood T cell repertoires in COVID-19. Profiled with immunoSEQ multiplex PCR; TCRdb holds only in-frame clones, not every one. The sample consists of around 310,000 clones, 90% of them appearing once. The source material was peripheral blood. These receptors all come from a woman aged 40 to 55 with COVID-19, enrolled during active disease. Each CDR3 is given with its conserved first and last residue. D genes are given only for firm matches. A clone size is listed for some rows: how often the clone was seen (once, few, many), or a class if it is expanded.

TRBV7-3	TRBD2	TRBJ2-3	NA	TGTGCCAGCAGCTTAGCGGGAGGGAGCACAGATACGCAGTATTTT	CASSLAGGSTDTQYF
TRBV27	TRBD1	TRBJ1-1	NA	TGTGCCAGCAGTTTTCTCCCGGGACAGTCTAAGAACACTGAAGCTTTCTTT	CASSFLPGQSKNTEAFF
TRBV27	TRBD1	TRBJ1-1	once	TGTGCCAGCAGTTTAACCAGAGACAGGGATTCTTTCTTT	CASSLTRDRDSFF
TRBV5-4	NA	TRBJ1-4	NA	TGTGCCAGCAGCTTGGTTAGGAGCAGGGGCGAGTCCGGAAAACTGTTTTTT	CASSLVRSRGESGKLFF
TRBV7-9	TRBD1	TRBJ2-7	once	TGTGCCAGCAGCCGTGCCGTGGGACAGGGGGCGGTCTACGAGCAGTACTTC	CASSRAVGQGAVYEQYF
TRBV5-1	NA	TRBJ1-5	NA	TGCGCCAGCAGCTTGTTCGACAGGAATCAGCCCCAGCATTTT	CASSLFDRNQPQHF
TRBV6-5	NA	TRBJ1-1	few	TGTGCCAGCAGTTACGGGGGCGTCACTGAAGCTTTCTTT	CASSYGGVTEAFF
TRBV5-1	TRBD2	TRBJ2-3	NA	TGCGCCAGCAGCTTGGCTAGCGGGAGCGCAGATACGCAGTATTTT	CASSLASGSADTQYF
TRBV7-7	NA	TRBJ2-2	NA	TGTGCTAGCAGCCGATACTCGCCGACGGGGTTCGACACCGGGGAGCTGTTTTTT	CASSRYSPTGFDTGELFF
TRBV28	TRBD1	TRBJ2-6	NA	TGTGCCAGCAGTCACCCGCGGGGCAGGGGGCAGTCTGGGGCCAACGTCCTGACTTTC	CASSHPRGRGQSGANVLTF
TRBV5-1	TRBD2	TRBJ2-1	NA	TGCGCCAGCAGCTTGGCGGGGGGGATTTACAATGAGCAGTTCTTC	CASSLAGGIYNEQFF
TRBV28	NA	TRBJ1-5	NA	TGTGCCAGCTGGAGTACCAGCAATCAGCCCCAGCATTTT	CASWSTSNQPQHF
TRBV3-1/TRBV3-2	NA	TRBJ2-6	NA	TGTGCCAGCAGCCCTTTACAGGGATCTGGGGCCAACGTCCTGACTTTC	CASSPLQGSGANVLTF
TRBV20-1	NA	TRBJ1-1	NA	TGCAGTGCTAGTCTCGGGGTAGTGAACACTGAAGCTTTCTTT	CSASLGVVNTEAFF
TRBV15	NA	TRBJ2-1	NA	TGTGCCACCAGCTTGACTGGGGGGAGCTCCTACAATGAGCAGTTCTTC	CATSLTGGSSYNEQFF
TRBV6-4	NA	TRBJ2-2	few	TGTGCCAGCAGTAGCAGGGACACCGGGGAGCTGTTTTTT	CASSSRDTGELFF
TRBV4-2	TRBD2	TRBJ2-3	NA	TGTGCCAGCAGCCAAGGGGGGTTCGGACTAGCGGTCGCGGACTACACAGATACGCAGTATTTT	CASSQGGFGLAVADYTDTQYF
TRBV18	NA	TRBJ1-5	NA	TGTGCCAGCTCACCAGAGTCCAGGGATCTTTATAGCAATCAGCCCCAGCATTTT	CASSPESRDLYSNQPQHF
TRBV28	TRBD1	TRBJ1-6	NA	TGTGCCAGCAGCTCAGCCGGGACAGGGGTTTCTTCACCCCTCCACTTT	CASSSAGTGVSSPLHF
TRBV9	TRBD1	TRBJ1-2	few	TGTGCCAGCAGCAGGACCCCTTTGGACAGGTCCTATGGCTACACCTTC	CASSRTPLDRSYGYTF
TRBV19	NA	TRBJ1-5	NA	TGTGCCAGTACCCCAAGGCAGGGGCCAAGCAATCAGCCCCAGCATTTT	CASTPRQGPSNQPQHF
TRBV11-2	NA	TRBJ2-5	NA	TGTGCCAGCAGCAGACGCACAACAAAGTCAGCGGAGACCCAGTACTTC	CASSRRTTKSAETQYF
TRBV24-1	TRBD1	TRBJ2-7	NA	TGTGCCACCAGTGCCGGGACAGGGTACTCCTACGAGCAGTACTTC	CATSAGTGYSYEQYF
TRBV5-1	TRBD1	TRBJ2-3	NA	TGCGCCAGCAGCTCGTTAGGACAGGGCACAGATACGCAGTATTTT	CASSSLGQGTDTQYF
TRBV5-4	TRBD2	TRBJ2-7	NA	TGTGCCAGCAGCAAAGGGACTACCGAGAGGTCGAGCCAGTACTTC	CASSKGTTERSSQYF
TRBV7-9	NA	TRBJ2-1	NA	TGTGCCAGCAGCCCTGGATCGGAGGGGGAGCAGTTCTTC	CASSPGSEGEQFF
TRBV7-8	NA	TRBJ1-2	NA	TGTGCCAGCAGCCCCTTGGGGCAGGAACATGGCTACACCTTC	CASSPLGQEHGYTF
TRBV3-1/TRBV3-2	TRBD1	TRBJ2-7	once	TGTGCCAGCAGCCCAGGCGCGACAGGGTTTACATCCTACGAGCAGTACTTC	CASSPGATGFTSYEQYF
TRBV5-6	NA	TRBJ1-1	once	TGTGCCAGCAGCCCGCGACAGATTTTGAACACTGAAGCTTTCTTT	CASSPRQILNTEAFF
TRBV10-3	TRBD1	TRBJ1-2	NA	TGTGCCATCACTCCGACAGGGGAGGACTATGGCTACACCTTC	CAITPTGEDYGYTF
TRBV10-3	NA	TRBJ2-5	once	TGTGCCATCAGTGACAGGGGCGAGACCCAGTACTTC	CAISDRGETQYF
TRBV27	NA	TRBJ1-5	NA	TGTGCCAGCAGTCAGGGGTCCCCAGGCGTGCCCCAGCATTTT	CASSQGSPGVPQHF
TRBV7-9	NA	TRBJ1-5	NA	TGTGCCAGCAGCTTTAAAGGGGCTAATCAGCCCCAGCATTTT	CASSFKGANQPQHF
TRBV19	NA	TRBJ1-5	NA	TGTGCCAGTAGTATAGGAGGCAGAAATCAGCCCCAGCATTTT	CASSIGGRNQPQHF
TRBV28	TRBD1	TRBJ1-1	NA	TGTGCCAGCACCAGACAGGGGATGAACACTGAAGCTTTCTTT	CASTRQGMNTEAFF